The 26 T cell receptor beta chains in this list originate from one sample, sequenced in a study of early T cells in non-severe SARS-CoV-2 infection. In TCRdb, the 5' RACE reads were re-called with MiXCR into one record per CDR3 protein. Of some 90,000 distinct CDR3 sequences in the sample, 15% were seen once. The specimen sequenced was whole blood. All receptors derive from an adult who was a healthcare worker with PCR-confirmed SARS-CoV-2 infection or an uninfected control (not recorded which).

The DNA for the CDR3 is TGCAGTGCTAGAGATACGGCTAGCGGGAGTATTATCGGGGAGCTGTTTTTT. This translates into CSARDTASGSIIGELFF. This chain connects TRBV20-1 to TRBJ2-2; 10 nucleotides line up with TRBD2. V gave up 0 bases and J gave up 7 bases; unmatched junction bases: 11. The CDR3 is made up of 17 amino acids. Germline CDR1 DFQATT, CDR2 SNEGSKA (reference sequence).

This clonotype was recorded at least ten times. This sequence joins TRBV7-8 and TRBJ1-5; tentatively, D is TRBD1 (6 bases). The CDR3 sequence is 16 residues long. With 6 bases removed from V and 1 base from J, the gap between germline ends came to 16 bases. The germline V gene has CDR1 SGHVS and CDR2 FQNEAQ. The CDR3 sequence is CASRGAGHPSNQPQHF. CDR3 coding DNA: TGTGCCAGCAGGGGGGCGGGACACCCGAGCAATCAGCCCCAGCATTTT.

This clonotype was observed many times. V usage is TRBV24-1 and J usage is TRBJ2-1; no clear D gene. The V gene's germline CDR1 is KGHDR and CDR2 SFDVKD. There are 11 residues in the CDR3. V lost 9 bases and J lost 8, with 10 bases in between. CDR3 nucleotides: TGTGCCACCGAGCAAAGCTATGAGCAGTTCTTC. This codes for CATEQSYEQFF.

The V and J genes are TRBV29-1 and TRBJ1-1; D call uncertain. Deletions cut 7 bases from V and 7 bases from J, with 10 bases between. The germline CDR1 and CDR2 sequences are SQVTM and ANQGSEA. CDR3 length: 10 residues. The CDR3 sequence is CSAPGGEAFF. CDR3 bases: TGCAGCGCCCCCGGAGGTGAAGCTTTCTTT.

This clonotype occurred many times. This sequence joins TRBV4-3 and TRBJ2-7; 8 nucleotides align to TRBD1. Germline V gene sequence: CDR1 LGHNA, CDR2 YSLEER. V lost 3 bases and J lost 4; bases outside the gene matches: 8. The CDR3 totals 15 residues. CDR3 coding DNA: TGCGCCAGCAGCCAGGCGAGGACAGGGATGTACGAGCAGTACTTC. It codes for CASSQARTGMYEQYF.

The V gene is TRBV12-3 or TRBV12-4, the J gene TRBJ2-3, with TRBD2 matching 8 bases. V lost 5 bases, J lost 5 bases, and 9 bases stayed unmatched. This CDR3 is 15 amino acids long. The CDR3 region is CASSPSAGVQDTQYF. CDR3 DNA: TGTGCCAGCAGTCCCTCAGCGGGAGTACAAGATACGCAGTATTTT.

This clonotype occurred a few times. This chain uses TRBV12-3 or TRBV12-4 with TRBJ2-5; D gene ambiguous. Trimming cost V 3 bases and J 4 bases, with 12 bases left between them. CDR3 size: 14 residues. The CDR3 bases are TGTGCCAGCAGTTTCCCCATGGTCGGAGAGACCCAGTACTTC. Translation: CASSFPMVGETQYF.

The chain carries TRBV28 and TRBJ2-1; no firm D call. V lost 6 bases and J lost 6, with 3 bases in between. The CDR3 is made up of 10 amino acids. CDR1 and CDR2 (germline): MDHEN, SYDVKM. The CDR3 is CASRSNEQFF. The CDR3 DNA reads TGTGCCAGCAGGAGCAATGAGCAGTTCTTC.

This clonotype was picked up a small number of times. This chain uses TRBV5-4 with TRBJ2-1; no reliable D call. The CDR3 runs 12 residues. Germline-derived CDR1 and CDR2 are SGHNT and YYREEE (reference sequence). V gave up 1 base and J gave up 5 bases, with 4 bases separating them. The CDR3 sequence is CASSLRHNEQFF. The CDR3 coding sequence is TGTGCCAGCAGCTTGCGACACAATGAGCAGTTCTTC.

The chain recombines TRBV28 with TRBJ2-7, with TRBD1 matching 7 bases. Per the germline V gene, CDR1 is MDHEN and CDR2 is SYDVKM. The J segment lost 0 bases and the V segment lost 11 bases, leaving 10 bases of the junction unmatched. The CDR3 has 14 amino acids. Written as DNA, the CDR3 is TGTGCCTCAAATTCCGGGACAGCCTCCTACGAGCAGTACTTC. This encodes CASNSGTASYEQYF.

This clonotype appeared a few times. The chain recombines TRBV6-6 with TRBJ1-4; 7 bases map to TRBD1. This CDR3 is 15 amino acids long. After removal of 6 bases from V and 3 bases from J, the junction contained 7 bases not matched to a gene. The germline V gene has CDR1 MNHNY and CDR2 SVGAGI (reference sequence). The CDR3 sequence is CASSLRGTANEKLFF. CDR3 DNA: TGTGCCAGCAGCCTACGGGGGACAGCTAATGAAAAACTGTTTTTT.

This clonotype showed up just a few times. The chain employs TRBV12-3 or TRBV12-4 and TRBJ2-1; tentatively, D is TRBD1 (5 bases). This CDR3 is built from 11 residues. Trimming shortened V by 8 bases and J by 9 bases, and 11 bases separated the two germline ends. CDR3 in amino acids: CASSPRVEQFF. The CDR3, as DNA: TGTGCCAGCTCGCCCAGGGTTGAGCAGTTCTTC.

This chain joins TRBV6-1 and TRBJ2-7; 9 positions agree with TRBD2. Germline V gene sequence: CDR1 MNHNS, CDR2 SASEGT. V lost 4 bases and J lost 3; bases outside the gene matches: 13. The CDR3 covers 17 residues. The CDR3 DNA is TGTGCCAGCAGTGCTCCCGAGCGGGAGGCCAACCGCTACGAGCAGTACTTC. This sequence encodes CASSAPEREANRYEQYF.

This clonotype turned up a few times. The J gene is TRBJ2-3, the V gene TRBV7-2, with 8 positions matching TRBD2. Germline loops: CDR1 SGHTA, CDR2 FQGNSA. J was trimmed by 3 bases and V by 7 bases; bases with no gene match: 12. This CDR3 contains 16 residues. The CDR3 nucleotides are TGTGCCAGCACCCTCGGGAGGGCTAAGAGGACAGATACGCAGTATTTT. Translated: CASTLGRAKRTDTQYF.

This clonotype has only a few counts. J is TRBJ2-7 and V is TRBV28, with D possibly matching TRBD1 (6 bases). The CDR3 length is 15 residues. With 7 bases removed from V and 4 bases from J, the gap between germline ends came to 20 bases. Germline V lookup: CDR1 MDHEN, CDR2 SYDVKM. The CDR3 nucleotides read TGTGCCAGCACCCCAGATGACAGGTCAGGATACGAGCAGTACTTC. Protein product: CASTPDDRSGYEQYF. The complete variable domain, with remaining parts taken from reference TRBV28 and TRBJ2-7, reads DVKVTQSSRYLVKRTGEKVFLECVQDMDHENMFWYRQDPGLGLRLIYFSYDVKMKEKGDIPEGYSVSREKKERFSLILESASTNQTSMYLCASTPDDRSGYEQYFGPGTRLTVT.

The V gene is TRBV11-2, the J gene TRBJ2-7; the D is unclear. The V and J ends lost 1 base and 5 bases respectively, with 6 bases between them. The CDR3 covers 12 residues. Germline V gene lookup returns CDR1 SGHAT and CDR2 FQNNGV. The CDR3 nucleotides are TGTGCCAGCAGCTTAGGTGGCCACGAGCAGTACTTC. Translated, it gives CASSLGGHEQYF. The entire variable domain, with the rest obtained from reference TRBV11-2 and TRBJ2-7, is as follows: EAGVAQSPRYKIIEKRQSVAFWCNPISGHATLYWYQQILGQGPKLLIQFQNNGVVDDSQLPKDRFSAERLKGVDSTLKIQPAKLEDSAVYLCASSLGGHEQYFGPGTRLTVT.

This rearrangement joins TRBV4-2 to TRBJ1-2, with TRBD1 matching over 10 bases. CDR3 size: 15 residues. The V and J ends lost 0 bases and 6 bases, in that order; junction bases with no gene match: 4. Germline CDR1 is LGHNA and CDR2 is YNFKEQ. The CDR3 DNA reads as TGTGCCAGCAGCCAAGACCGGGACAGGGGAAATGGCTACACCTTC. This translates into CASSQDRDRGNGYTF.

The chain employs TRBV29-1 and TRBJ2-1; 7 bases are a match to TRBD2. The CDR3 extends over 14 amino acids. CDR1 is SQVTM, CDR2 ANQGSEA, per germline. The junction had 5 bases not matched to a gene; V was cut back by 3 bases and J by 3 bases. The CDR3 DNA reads TGCAGCGTTGATCGCGGGAGCTACTACAATGAGCAGTTCTTC. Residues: CSVDRGSYYNEQFF.

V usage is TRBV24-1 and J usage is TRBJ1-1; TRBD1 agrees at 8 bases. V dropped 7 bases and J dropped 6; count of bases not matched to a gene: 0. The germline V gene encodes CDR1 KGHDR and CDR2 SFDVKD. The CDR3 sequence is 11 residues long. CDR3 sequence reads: CATRQGAEAFF. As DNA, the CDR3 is TGTGCCACCAGACAGGGGGCTGAAGCTTTCTTT.

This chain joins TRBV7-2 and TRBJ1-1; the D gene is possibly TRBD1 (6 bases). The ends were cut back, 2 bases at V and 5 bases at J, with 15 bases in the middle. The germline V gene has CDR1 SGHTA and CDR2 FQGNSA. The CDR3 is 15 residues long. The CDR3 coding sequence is TGTGCCAGCAGCTTAACCGGGAACAGGGAGACTGAAGCTTTCTTT. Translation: CASSLTGNRETEAFF.

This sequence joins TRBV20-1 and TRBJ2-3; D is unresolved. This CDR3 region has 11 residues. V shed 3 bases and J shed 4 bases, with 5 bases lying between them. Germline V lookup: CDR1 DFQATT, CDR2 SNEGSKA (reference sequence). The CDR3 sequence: CSASAADTQYF. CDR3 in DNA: TGCAGTGCTAGTGCGGCAGATACGCAGTATTTT.

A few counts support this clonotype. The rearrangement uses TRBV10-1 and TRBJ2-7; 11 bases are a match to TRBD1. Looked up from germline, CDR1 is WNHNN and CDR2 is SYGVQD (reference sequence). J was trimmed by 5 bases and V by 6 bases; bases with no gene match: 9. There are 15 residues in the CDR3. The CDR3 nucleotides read TGCGCCAGCAGCCCCGGGACAGGGGGTAACGACGAGCAGTACTTC. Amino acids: CASSPGTGGNDEQYF.

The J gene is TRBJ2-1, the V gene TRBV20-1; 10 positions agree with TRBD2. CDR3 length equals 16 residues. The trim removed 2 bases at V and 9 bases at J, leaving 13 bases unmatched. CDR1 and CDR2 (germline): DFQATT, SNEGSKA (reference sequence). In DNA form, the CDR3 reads TGCAGTGCTAGAAAGAGACCTAGCGGGAGATTCTCTGAGCAGTTCTTC. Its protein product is CSARKRPSGRFSEQFF.

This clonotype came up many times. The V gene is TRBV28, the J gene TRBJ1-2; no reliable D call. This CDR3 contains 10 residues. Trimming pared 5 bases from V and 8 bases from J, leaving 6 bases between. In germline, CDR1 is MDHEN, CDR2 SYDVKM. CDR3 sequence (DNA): TGTGCCAGCAGTAGAGGAGGCTACACCTTC. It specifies CASSRGGYTF.

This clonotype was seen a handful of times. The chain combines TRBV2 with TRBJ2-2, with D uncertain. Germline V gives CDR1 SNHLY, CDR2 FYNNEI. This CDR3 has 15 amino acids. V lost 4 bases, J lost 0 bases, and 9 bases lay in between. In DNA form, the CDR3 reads TGTGCCAGCAGTGTAACGGGTCCGAACACCGGGGAGCTGTTTTTT. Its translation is CASSVTGPNTGELFF.

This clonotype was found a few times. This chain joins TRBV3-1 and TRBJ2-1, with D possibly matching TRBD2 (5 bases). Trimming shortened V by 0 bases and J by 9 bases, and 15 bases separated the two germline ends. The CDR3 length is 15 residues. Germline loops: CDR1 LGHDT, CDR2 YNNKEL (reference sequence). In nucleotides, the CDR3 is TGTGCCAGCAGCCAAGAAGGAGGCCTCACTGGTGAGCAGTTCTTC. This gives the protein CASSQEGGLTGEQFF.